These 6 T cell receptor beta chains came from one sample sequenced in a study of blood T cells in healthy people across ages (dated by TCRdb to between 2015 and 2017). The method was 5' RACE. Sequencing was carried out with an Illumina HiSeq 2500. A second PCR of about 7 to 12 cycles was run with a J-beta primer mix and a sample-barcoded 5' primer. The public sequencing data were trimmed at Q25 with fastp and processed into clonotypes with MiXCR by TCRdb, which kept only in-frame beta chains. A single entry per CDR3 protein holds the most common genes and DNA from its merged rows. A total of approximately 1,100,000 distinct CDR3 sequences appear in this sample, around 43% of them only once. The ten biggest clones cover approximately 20% of the sample. Sequences were obtained from blood. The receptor source for this set is a woman between 55 and 75 years old in good health.

A note on this clonotype: At one end the junction does not follow the germline gene, possibly because of a read error. The V gene is TRBV12-3 or TRBV12-4, the J gene TRBJ2-3; the D is unclear. CDR3 length: 14 amino acids. CDR3 in DNA: TGTACCAGTAGTTTAGGTCCGAACACAGATACGCAGTATTTT. The encoded protein is CTSSLGPNTDTQYF.

This chain links TRBV20-1 with TRBJ2-1; maybe TRBD2 (5 bases). The germline V and J ends were trimmed by 2 bases and 7 bases, with 15 bases remaining between them. In germline, CDR1 is DFQATT, CDR2 SNEGSKA (reference sequence). This CDR3 contains 14 residues. Here the CDR3 DNA reads TGCAGTGCTAGACCGGGCCTAGCCATGAATGAGCAGTTCTTC. Translated: CSARPGLAMNEQFF.

This chain connects TRBV20-1 to TRBJ1-1; D is ambiguous. CDR1 is DFQATT, CDR2 SNEGSKA, per germline (reference sequence). The CDR3 is 15 amino acids. The V gene lost 1 base and the J gene lost 1 base, with 13 bases spanning the gap. As DNA, the CDR3 is TGCAGTGCTAGAGTCCGCGGTTGGGAGAACACTGAAGCTTTCTTT. Its translation is CSARVRGWENTEAFF.

This clonotype appeared a few times. The chain has TRBV7-3 and TRBJ1-2; D uncertain. The CDR3 spans 13 residues. The germline V gene has CDR1 SGHTA and CDR2 FQGTGA. V lost 0 bases and J lost 8, with 10 bases in between. CDR3 amino acids: CASSLTGSKGYTF. CDR3 sequence (DNA): TGTGCCAGCAGCTTAACGGGATCGAAGGGCTACACCTTC.

Notes on this clonotype: This may stem from a read error, because a much larger clone lies one nucleotide away. The chain combines TRBV28 with TRBJ1-1, with 8 bases fitting TRBD1. There are 15 residues in the CDR3. The ends lost 6 bases at V and 10 bases at J; junction bases unmatched: 16. The germline V gene encodes CDR1 MDHEN and CDR2 SYDVKM. CDR3: CASRAGQVPFCGAFF. The CDR3 DNA sequence: TGTGCCAGCAGAGCGGGACAGGTACCTTTCTGCGGAGCTTTCTTT.

The V and J genes are TRBV11-2 and TRBJ2-3; 7 bases agree with TRBD2. V was pared by 5 bases and J by 2 bases, with 7 bases of the junction left unmatched. The CDR3 sequence is 15 residues long. The germline V gene encodes CDR1 SGHAT and CDR2 FQNNGV. CDR3 coding DNA: TGTGCCAGCAGCCCAGAAGCGGGGAACACAGATACGCAGTATTTT. Its protein product is CASSPEAGNTDTQYF.